This T cell receptor (beta chain) came from a study of blood T cell repertoires in COVID-19. About the research overall: Both acute and convalescent COVID-19 samples were obtained from the United States, Italy and Spain. T cells, B-cell-depleted T cells, or PBMCs provided the cDNA or gDNA that served as material.

From germline, CDR1 is MDHEN and CDR2 SYDVKM. The CDR3 sequence is 11 residues long. Trimming removed 5 bases at V and 6 bases at J, with 5 bases between. Original processing notes: Estimation of nucleated cell counts was performed using reference gene primer amplification. Method: immunoSEQ multiplex PCR; TCRdb's copy keeps in-frame clones and lacks some. For V, J and clone size, that table is used; D and trimming come from the DNA. Here the sample spans about 220,000 clones, around 83% being singletons. The chain has TRBV28 and TRBJ1-5; unclear D gene. What was sequenced was peripheral blood. This receptor was identified in a man in his forties or fifties who had recovered from COVID-19. The CDR3 region is CASSVRQPQHF. CDR3 DNA: TGTGCCAGCAGTGTCCGTCAGCCCCAGCATTTT.